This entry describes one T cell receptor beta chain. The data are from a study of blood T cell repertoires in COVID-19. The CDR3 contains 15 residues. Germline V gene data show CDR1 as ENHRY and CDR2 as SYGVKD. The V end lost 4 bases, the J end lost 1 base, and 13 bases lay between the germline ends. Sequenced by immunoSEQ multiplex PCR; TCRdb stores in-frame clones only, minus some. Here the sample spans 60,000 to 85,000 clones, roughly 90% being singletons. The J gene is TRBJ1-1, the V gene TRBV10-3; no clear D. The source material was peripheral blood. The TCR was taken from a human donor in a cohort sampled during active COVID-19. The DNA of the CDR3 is TGTGCCATCAGTGGACTGGGGAGTAAGAACACTGAAGCTTTCTTT. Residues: CAISGLGSKNTEAFF.